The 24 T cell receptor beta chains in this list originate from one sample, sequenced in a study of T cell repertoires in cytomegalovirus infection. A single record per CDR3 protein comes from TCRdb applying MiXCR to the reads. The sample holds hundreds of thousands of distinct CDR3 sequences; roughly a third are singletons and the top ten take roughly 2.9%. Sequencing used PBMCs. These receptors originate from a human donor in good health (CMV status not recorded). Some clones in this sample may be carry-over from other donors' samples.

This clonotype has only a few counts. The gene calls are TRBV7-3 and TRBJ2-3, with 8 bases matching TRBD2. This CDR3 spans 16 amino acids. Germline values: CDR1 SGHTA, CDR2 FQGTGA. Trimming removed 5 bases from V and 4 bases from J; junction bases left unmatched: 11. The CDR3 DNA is TGTGCCAGCAGCGAGCGACCCGGGACTAGGTCAGATACGCAGTATTTT. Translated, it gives CASSERPGTRSDTQYF.

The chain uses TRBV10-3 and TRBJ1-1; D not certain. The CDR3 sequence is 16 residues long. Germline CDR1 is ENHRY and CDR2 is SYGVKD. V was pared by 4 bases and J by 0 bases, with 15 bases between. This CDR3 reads CAISASGIGMNTEAFF. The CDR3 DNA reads TGTGCCATCAGTGCCTCGGGGATTGGGATGAACACTGAAGCTTTCTTT.

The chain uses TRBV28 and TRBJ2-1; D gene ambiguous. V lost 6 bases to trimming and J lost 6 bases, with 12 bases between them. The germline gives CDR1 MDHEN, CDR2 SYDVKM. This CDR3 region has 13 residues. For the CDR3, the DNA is TGTGCCAGCAGCATGGGGTCGGTCAATGAGCAGTTCTTC. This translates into CASSMGSVNEQFF.

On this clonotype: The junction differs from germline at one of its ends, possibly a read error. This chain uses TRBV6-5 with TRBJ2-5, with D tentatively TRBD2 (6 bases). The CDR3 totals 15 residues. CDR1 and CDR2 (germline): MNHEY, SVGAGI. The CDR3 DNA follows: TGTTCCAGCAGTTACATAGGGGAGAATCGGGAGACCCCGTACTTC. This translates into CSSSYIGENRETPYF.

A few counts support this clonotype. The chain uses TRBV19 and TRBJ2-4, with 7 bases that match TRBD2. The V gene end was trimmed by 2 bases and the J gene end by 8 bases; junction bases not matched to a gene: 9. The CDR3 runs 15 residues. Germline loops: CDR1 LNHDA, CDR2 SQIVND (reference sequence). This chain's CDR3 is CASSIYRGELDIQYF. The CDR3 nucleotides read TGTGCCAGTAGTATATACCGGGGGGAACTCGACATTCAGTACTTC.

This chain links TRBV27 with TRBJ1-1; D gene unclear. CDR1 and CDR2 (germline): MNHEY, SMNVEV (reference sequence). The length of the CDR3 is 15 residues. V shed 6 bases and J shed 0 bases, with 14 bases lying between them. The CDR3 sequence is CASRLAPIVNTEAFF. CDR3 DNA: TGTGCCAGCAGACTCGCCCCAATAGTGAACACTGAAGCTTTCTTT.

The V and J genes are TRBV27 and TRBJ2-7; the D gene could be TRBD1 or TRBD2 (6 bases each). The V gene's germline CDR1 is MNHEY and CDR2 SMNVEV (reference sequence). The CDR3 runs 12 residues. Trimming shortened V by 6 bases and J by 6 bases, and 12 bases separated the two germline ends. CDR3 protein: CASRGGFGEQYF. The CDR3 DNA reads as TGTGCCAGCAGAGGGGGGTTCGGCGAGCAGTACTTC.

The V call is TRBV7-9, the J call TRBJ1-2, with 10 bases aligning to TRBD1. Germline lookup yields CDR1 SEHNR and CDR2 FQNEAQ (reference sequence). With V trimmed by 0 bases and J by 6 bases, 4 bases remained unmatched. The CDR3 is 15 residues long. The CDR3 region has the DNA TGTGCCAGCAGCTTAGCCCGGGACAGGGGAGATGGCTACACCTTC. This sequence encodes CASSLARDRGDGYTF. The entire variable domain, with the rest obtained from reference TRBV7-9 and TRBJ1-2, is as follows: DTGVSQNPRHKITKRGQNVTFRCDPISEHNRLYWYRQTLGQGPEFLTYFQNEAQLEKSRLLSDRFSAERPKGSFSTLEIQRTEQGDSAMYLCASSLARDRGDGYTFGSGTRLTVV.

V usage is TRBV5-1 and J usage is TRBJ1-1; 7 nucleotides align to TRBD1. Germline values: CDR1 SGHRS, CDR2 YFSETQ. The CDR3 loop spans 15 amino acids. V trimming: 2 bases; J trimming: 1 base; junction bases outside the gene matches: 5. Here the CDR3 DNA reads TGCGCCAGCAGCTTAAGGGACAGTGAGAACACTGAAGCTTTCTTT. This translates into CASSLRDSENTEAFF.

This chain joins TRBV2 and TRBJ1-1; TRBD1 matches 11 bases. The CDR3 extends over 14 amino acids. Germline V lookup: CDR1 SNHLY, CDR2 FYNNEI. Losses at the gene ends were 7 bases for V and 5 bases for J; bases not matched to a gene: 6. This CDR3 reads CASTPDRGRTEAFF. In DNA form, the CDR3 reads TGTGCCAGCACCCCGGACAGGGGGCGAACTGAAGCTTTCTTT. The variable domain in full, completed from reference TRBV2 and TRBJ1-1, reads EPEVTQTPSHQVTQMGQEVILRCVPISNHLYFYWYRQILGQKVEFLVSFYNNEISEKSEIFDDQFSVERPDGSNFTLKIRSTKLEDSAMYFCASTPDRGRTEAFFGQGTRLTVV.

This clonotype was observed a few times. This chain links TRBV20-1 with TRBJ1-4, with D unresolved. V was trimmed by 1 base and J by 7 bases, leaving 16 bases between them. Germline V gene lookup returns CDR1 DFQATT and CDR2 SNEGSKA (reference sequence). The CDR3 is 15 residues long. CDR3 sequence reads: CSARGGALNPEKLFF. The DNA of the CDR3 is TGCAGTGCTAGAGGTGGAGCACTCAACCCTGAAAAACTGTTTTTT.

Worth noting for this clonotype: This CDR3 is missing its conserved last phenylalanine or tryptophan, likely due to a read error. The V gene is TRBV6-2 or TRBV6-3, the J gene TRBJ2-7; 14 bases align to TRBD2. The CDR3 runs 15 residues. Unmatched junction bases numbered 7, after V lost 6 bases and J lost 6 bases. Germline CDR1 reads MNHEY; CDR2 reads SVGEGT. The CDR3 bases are TGTGCCAGCAGAACGACTAGCGGGAGGGCCCGCGAGCAGTACTTA. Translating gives CASRTTSGRAREQYL.

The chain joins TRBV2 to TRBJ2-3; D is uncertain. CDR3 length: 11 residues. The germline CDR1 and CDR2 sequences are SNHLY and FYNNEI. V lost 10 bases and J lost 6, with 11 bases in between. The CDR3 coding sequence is TGTGCCATCAACACGGTGGATACGCAGTATTTT. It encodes CAINTVDTQYF.

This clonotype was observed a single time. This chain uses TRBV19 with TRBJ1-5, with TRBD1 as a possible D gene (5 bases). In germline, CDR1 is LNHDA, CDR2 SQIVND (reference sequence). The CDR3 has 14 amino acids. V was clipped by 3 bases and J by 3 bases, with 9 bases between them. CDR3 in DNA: TGTGCCAGTAGTATTCGGGGGGACAATCAGCCCCAGCATTTT. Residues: CASSIRGDNQPQHF.

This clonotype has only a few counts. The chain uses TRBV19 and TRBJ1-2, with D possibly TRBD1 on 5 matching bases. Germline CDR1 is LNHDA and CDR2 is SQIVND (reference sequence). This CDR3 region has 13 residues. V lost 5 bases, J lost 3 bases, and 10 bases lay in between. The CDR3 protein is CASSQGRDYGYTF. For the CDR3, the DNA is TGTGCCAGTAGTCAGGGACGGGACTATGGCTACACCTTC.

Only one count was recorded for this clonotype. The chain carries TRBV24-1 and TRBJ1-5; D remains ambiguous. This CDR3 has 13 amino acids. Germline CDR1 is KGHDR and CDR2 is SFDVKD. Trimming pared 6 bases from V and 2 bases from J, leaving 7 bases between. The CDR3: CATSSWGNQPQHF. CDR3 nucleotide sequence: TGTGCCACCAGTTCATGGGGCAATCAGCCCCAGCATTTT.

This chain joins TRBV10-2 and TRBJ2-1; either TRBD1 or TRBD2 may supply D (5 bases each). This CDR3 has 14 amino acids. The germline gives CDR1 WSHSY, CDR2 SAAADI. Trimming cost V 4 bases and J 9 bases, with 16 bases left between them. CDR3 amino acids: CASSVQGVGVEQFF. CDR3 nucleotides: TGCGCCAGCAGTGTTCAGGGAGTGGGTGTTGAGCAGTTCTTC.

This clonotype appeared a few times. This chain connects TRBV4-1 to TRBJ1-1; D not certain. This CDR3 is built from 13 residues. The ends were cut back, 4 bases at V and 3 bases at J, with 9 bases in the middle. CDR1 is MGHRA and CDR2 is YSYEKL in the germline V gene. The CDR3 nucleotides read TGCGCCAGCAGCCTTCAGTCCCACACTGAAGCTTTCTTT. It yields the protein CASSLQSHTEAFF.

The CDR3 is CASSLFPVTDSNQPQHF. CDR3 coding DNA: TGTGCCAGCAGTTTATTCCCCGTGACAGATAGCAATCAGCCCCAGCATTTT. This chain connects TRBV27 to TRBJ1-5; possible D gene TRBD1, 5 bases. Trimming shortened V by 1 base and J by 0 bases, and 13 bases separated the two germline ends. Germline assignment: CDR1 MNHEY and CDR2 SMNVEV (reference sequence). The CDR3 spans 17 residues.

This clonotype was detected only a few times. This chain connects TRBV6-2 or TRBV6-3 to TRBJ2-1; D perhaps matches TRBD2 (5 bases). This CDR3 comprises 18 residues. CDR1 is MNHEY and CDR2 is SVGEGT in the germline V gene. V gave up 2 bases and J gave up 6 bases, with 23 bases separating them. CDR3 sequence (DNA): TGTGCCAGCAGTTACGCCCTCGGGGAACCCCGTTCGCTCAATGAGCAGTTCTTC. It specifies CASSYALGEPRSLNEQFF.

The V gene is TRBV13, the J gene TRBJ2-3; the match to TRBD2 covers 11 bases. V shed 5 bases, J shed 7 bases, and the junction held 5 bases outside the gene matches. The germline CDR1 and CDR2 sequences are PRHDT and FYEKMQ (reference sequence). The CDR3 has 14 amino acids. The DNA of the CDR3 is TGTGCCAGCAGCAGACTAGCGGGACAAAATACGCAGTATTTT. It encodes CASSRLAGQNTQYF. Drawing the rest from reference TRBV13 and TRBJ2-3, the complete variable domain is AAGVIQSPRHLIKEKRETATLKCYPIPRHDTVYWYQQGPGQDPQFLISFYEKMQSDKGSIPDRFSAQQFSDYHSELNMSSLELGDSALYFCASSRLAGQNTQYFGPGTRLTVL.

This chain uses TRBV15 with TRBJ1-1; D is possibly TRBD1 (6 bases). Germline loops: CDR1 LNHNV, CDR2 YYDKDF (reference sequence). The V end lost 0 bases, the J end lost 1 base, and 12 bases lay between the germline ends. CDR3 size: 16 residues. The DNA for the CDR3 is TGTGCCACCAGCAGAGAAGGGGGAAGTGGGAACACTGAAGCTTTCTTT. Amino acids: CATSREGGSGNTEAFF.

For the CDR3, the DNA is TGTGCCAGCAGTCCCCCCGGGGGGAGGAAATCACCCCTCCACTTT. Translating it yields CASSPPGGRKSPLHF. The chain combines TRBV28 with TRBJ1-6; tentative D call: TRBD1 (5 bases). Germline V lookup: CDR1 MDHEN, CDR2 SYDVKM. The CDR3 length is 15 residues. V lost 5 bases and J lost 10, with 18 bases in between.

In DNA form, the CDR3 reads TGTGCCAGCAGAGGGAGGGAGAATGAGCAGTTCTTC. Protein product: CASRGRENEQFF. This chain joins TRBV6-1 and TRBJ2-1; 7 nucleotides line up with TRBD2. Losses at the gene ends were 6 bases for V and 7 bases for J; bases not matched to a gene: 3. This CDR3 has 12 residues. Germline loops: CDR1 MNHNS, CDR2 SASEGT.